This T cell receptor (beta chain) derives from a study of CD8+CD57+ T cells in acquired aplastic anemia. CD8+CD57+ cell expansion, shown by flow cytometry, had occurred in the patients selected for sequencing. This clonotype was seen at least ten times. The study profiled TCR beta VDJ and CDR3 using genomic DNA as template. TCRdb re-analysed the reads in MiXCR, keeping a single row per CDR3 protein. This sample yields about 180,000 distinct CDR3 sequences, of which less than 50% are seen a single time; about 1.8% belongs to the top ten. Germline V CDR1 and CDR2: MNHEY, SVGEGT. This CDR3 is built from 12 residues. Trimming pared 5 bases from V and 6 bases from J, leaving 11 bases between.

The rearrangement links TRBV6-2 or TRBV6-3 to TRBJ2-7, with D possibly being TRBD1 (7 bases). This receptor was identified in a human donor with aplastic anemia. The material sequenced was sorted CD4+, CD8+, or CD8+CD57+ T cells (not recorded which) from PBMCs. CDR3 amino acids: CASSQGEAEQYF. CDR3 in DNA: TGTGCCAGCAGTCAGGGGGAGGCCGAGCAGTACTTC.